Presented here are 20 T cell receptor beta chains from one specimen sequenced in a study of PD-1 blockade in classical Hodgkin lymphoma. Measured with immunoSEQ multiplex PCR; TCRdb has only the in-frame clones, and not every one. The profile shows around 20,000 clones, 80% of them singletons. Time point defined: cycle 4 day 1 (C4D1), after less than 7 weeks of nivolumab. In every patient, relapse followed autologous stem cell transplantation, while exposure to brentuximab vedotin differed. This material consisted of peripheral blood mononuclear cells (PBMCs), taken before the fourth cycle of nivolumab. Source of these receptors: a human donor with classical Hodgkin lymphoma.

The rearrangement joins TRBV19 to TRBJ2-3; 8 bases line up with TRBD2. Trimming cost V 2 bases and J 0 bases; bases outside gene matches: 16. Germline assignment: CDR1 LNHDA and CDR2 SQIVND (reference sequence). The CDR3 is made up of 20 amino acids. CDR3 in DNA: TGTGCCAGTAGTATATCGCGGGGGGACGTCTGGATTCCTAGCACAGATACGCAGTATTTT. This translates into CASSISRGDVWIPSTDTQYF.

The chain employs TRBV21-1 and TRBJ2-7; the table's D call, TRBD2, was not checked against the DNA. TRBV21-1 constitutes a pseudogene. This CDR3 region has 18 residues. The CDR3 reads CASSLLAGGQPSSYEQYV. The CDR3 bases are TGTGCCAGCTCCCTGCTAGCGGGGGGCCAACCAAGCTCCTACGAGCAGTACGTC.

This chain connects TRBV5-4 to TRBJ2-1; perhaps TRBD1 as D (6 bases). The germline V and J ends were trimmed by 0 bases and 4 bases, with 11 bases remaining between them. Germline-derived CDR1 and CDR2 are SGHNT and YYREEE (reference sequence). The CDR3 loop spans 15 amino acids. The CDR3 DNA reads TGTGCCAGCAGCTTGGCAGGGGTTAAGTACAATGAGCAGTTCTTC. Amino acid sequence: CASSLAGVKYNEQFF.

The chain combines TRBV7-2 with TRBJ2-1, with a weak D call TRBD1 (5 bases). Between the trimmed V and J ends, which lost 2 bases and 8 bases, there was a span of 19 bases. Germline V CDR1 and CDR2: SGHTA, FQGNSA. This CDR3 has 16 amino acids. In DNA form, the CDR3 reads TGTGCCAGCAGCTTAAACTCCCTTGGCAGGGATGATGAGCAGTTCTTC. Amino acids: CASSLNSLGRDDEQFF.

This clone came up once. The chain uses TRBV5-3 and TRBJ2-2; D not resolved. TRBV5-3 is treated as an ORF (open reading frame) with a function not yet certain. This CDR3 is built from 12 residues. V lost 7 bases and J lost 4, with 8 bases in between. The DNA for the CDR3 is TGTGCCAGATCTTCGTGCACCGGGGAGCTGTTTTTT. It specifies CARSSCTGELFF.

The V call is TRBV29-1, the J call TRBJ2-3, with TRBD2 identical over 10 bases. The trim removed 4 bases at V and 7 bases at J, leaving 8 bases unmatched. This CDR3 is built from 14 residues. Germline V gene sequence: CDR1 SQVTM, CDR2 ANQGSEA. The CDR3 coding sequence is TGCAGCGTTGCCCTAGCGGGGGTACGAAATACGCAGTATTTT. It specifies CSVALAGVRNTQYF.

The rearrangement uses TRBV5-1 and TRBJ2-7; TRBD2 might be the D (6 bases). The CDR3 has 14 residues. V lost 10 bases, J lost 0 bases, and 17 bases lay in between. The germline V gene encodes CDR1 SGHRS and CDR2 YFSETQ. In DNA, the CDR3 is TGCGCCTCACGACCGGGACTCAGCTCCTACGAGCAGTACTTC. Amino acid sequence: CASRPGLSSYEQYF.

The V gene is TRBV5-6, the J gene TRBJ2-5, with TRBD1 matching 8 bases. The CDR3 covers 14 residues. From germline, CDR1 is SGHDT and CDR2 YYEEEE. The V gene end was trimmed by 4 bases and the J gene end by 4 bases; junction bases not matched to a gene: 6. In DNA form, the CDR3 reads TGTGCCAGCAGCCCGACAGGGGTTGGAGAGACCCAGTACTTC. This codes for CASSPTGVGETQYF. Full variable domain (missing parts from reference TRBV5-6 and TRBJ2-5): DAGVTQSPTHLIKTRGQQVTLRCSPKSGHDTVSWYQQALGQGPQFIFQYYEEEERQRGNFPDRFSGHQFPNYSSELNVNALLLGDSALYLCASSPTGVGETQYFGPGTRLLVL.

V is TRBV5-4 and J is TRBJ2-5, with D hard to call. Germline V lookup: CDR1 SGHNT, CDR2 YYREEE (reference sequence). The germline V and J ends were trimmed by 1 base and 5 bases, with 12 bases remaining between them. The CDR3 loop spans 14 amino acids. As DNA, the CDR3 is TGTGCCAGCAGCTTGATAGGTCTGGGGGAGACCCAGTACTTC. Translated, it gives CASSLIGLGETQYF.

V is TRBV6-5 and J is TRBJ2-3; TRBD2 aligns across 10 bases. The CDR3 sequence is 15 residues long. V dropped 5 bases and J dropped 4; count of bases not matched to a gene: 6. Germline CDR1 reads MNHEY; CDR2 reads SVGAGI. The DNA for the CDR3 is TGTGCCAGCAGTCTAGCGGGAGTTGGGGCAGATACGCAGTATTTT. It specifies CASSLAGVGADTQYF.

The chain recombines TRBV30 with TRBJ1-4; a possible D gene is TRBD1 (5 bases). CDR1 and CDR2 from the germline V gene are GTSNPN and SVGIG (reference sequence). The germline V and J ends were trimmed by 2 bases and 0 bases, with 13 bases remaining between them. The CDR3 loop spans 16 amino acids. The CDR3 loop reads CAWSFPTGATNEKLFF. DNA for the CDR3: TGTGCCTGGAGTTTTCCCACGGGGGCAACTAATGAAAAACTGTTTTTT.

The table lists this clone with a few counts. J is TRBJ2-7 and V is TRBV28, with D tentatively TRBD2 (6 bases). The CDR3 extends over 16 amino acids. V lost 5 bases and J lost 2, with 19 bases in between. Germline values: CDR1 MDHEN, CDR2 SYDVKM. This CDR3 is CASSEVAGRNTYEQYV. The CDR3 DNA is TGTGCCAGCAGTGAAGTGGCGGGGCGAAACACCTACGAGCAGTACGTC.

The chain carries TRBV5-4 and TRBJ2-5, with D unclear. The CDR3 covers 13 residues. Trimming removed 7 bases at V and 4 bases at J, with 14 bases between. CDR1 is SGHNT and CDR2 is YYREEE in the germline V gene (reference sequence). The CDR3 DNA is TGTGCCAGCGGTCCCGCAAGAGCAGAGACCCAGTACTTC. Translating it yields CASGPARAETQYF.

The chain recombines TRBV7-9 with TRBJ2-4; the D gene is possibly TRBD1 (5 bases). The germline CDR1 and CDR2 sequences are SEHNR and FQNEAQ (reference sequence). The V end was cut by 5 bases, the J end by 13 bases, with 15 bases between. This CDR3 comprises 12 residues. CDR3 loop: CASSLLGAKQYF. CDR3 in DNA: TGTGCCAGCAGCCTTTTAGGGGCCAAACAGTACTTC.

The chain uses TRBV5-4 and TRBJ1-6, with 9 bases identical to TRBD1. CDR3 length equals 15 residues. Losses at the gene ends were 3 bases for V and 6 bases for J; bases not matched to a gene: 4. The germline V gene encodes CDR1 SGHNT and CDR2 YYREEE (reference sequence). CDR3 in DNA: TGTGCCAGCAGCTCACCGGGACAGGGTAATTCACCCCTCCACTTT. It codes for CASSSPGQGNSPLHF.

This rearrangement joins TRBV5-4 to TRBJ2-5; 8 positions agree with TRBD2. V lost 4 bases and J lost 3; bases outside the gene matches: 8. The CDR3 loop spans 15 amino acids. Germline CDR1 reads SGHNT; CDR2 reads YYREEE (reference sequence). The DNA for the CDR3 is TGTGCCAGCAGCCCTCCGGGACTAGGGGAAGAGACCCAGTACTTC. Amino acids: CASSPPGLGEETQYF.

J is TRBJ2-6 and V is TRBV13, with a tentative D call TRBD2 (6 bases). Looked up from germline, CDR1 is PRHDT and CDR2 is FYEKMQ (reference sequence). The CDR3 is made up of 15 amino acids. V dropped 4 bases and J dropped 0 bases, with 7 bases sitting between them. The CDR3 nucleotides are TGTGCCAGCAGCTCGGGGGTCTCTGGGGCCAACGTCCTGACTTTC. The encoded protein is CASSSGVSGANVLTF.

This chain connects TRBV19 to TRBJ2-2; 10 bases fit TRBD2. Germline loops: CDR1 LNHDA, CDR2 SQIVND (reference sequence). Trimming took 6 bases from V and 8 from J; bases not matched to a gene: 21. The CDR3 spans 19 residues. The CDR3 reads CASRLAGGLSPNRPGELFF. CDR3 in DNA: TGTGCCAGTAGGTTAGCGGGAGGTCTCTCACCTAATAGACCGGGGGAGCTGTTTTTT.

This rearrangement joins TRBV9 to TRBJ1-5, with D possibly matching TRBD1 (6 bases). The CDR3 covers 13 residues. V lost 5 bases and J lost 7, with 13 bases in between. Germline V gene data show CDR1 as SGDLS and CDR2 as YYNGEE. The DNA of the CDR3 is TGTGCCAGCAGTTTCGGGGGCGAACAGCCCCAGCATTTT. Translation: CASSFGGEQPQHF.

The chain carries TRBV4-3 and TRBJ1-1, with 8 bases fitting TRBD1. The CDR3 covers 14 residues. The V gene's germline CDR1 is LGHNA and CDR2 YSLEER. The trim removed 1 base at V and 3 bases at J, leaving 1 base unmatched. This chain's CDR3 is CASSQGQGYTEAFF. The CDR3 DNA reads as TGCGCCAGCAGCCAAGGACAGGGGTACACTGAAGCTTTCTTT.